This TCR beta chain appears in the sequencing data of a study of metastatic and nonmetastatic thyroid tumors. Study context: A comparison of repertoires was made across blood and tumor or nodule tissue from malignant and benign thyroid patients.

This clone was seen many times. Its antigen is unidentified. The study, taken as a whole, reports: Reports indicated that malignant thyroid tumors showed significantly higher TCR beta diversity than benign nodules did, in blood and tumor.

TCRdb redid the clone calls on the PCR reads using MiXCR. The sample lists approximately 82,000 clones; roughly an eighth were seen once. No patient had received any treatment before thyroid surgery. Germline V lookup: CDR1 SGHRS, CDR2 YFSETQ. J lost 7 bases, V lost 0 bases, and 6 bases had no gene match. CDR3 size: 14 residues. Sequenced sample: tumor tissue. J is TRBJ2-5 and V is TRBV5-1; 7 bases are a match to TRBD1. The TCR sequence derives from a female donor with papillary thyroid cancer or a benign thyroid nodule (not recorded which). Some clones in this sample may be carry-over from other donors' samples. This chain's CDR3 is CASSLEGAGGTQYF. CDR3 sequence (DNA): TGCGCCAGCAGCTTGGAGGGGGCAGGTGGGACCCAGTACTTC.